Following are 26 T cell receptor beta chains from one sample sequenced in a study of cytomegalovirus exposure and HLA in healthy donors. Amplification used 60 Vbeta primers and 13 Jbeta primers. TCRdb keeps only in-frame clones here, not all; method: immunoSEQ multiplex PCR. The sample has approximately 210,000 clones, around 87% seen once. Sequences were obtained from PBMCs. The receptors originated from a man younger than 40 in good health and CMV-seronegative.

This chain links TRBV28 with TRBJ2-1, with 11 bases identical to TRBD1. The length of the CDR3 is 14 residues. The germline V gene has CDR1 MDHEN and CDR2 SYDVKM. V shed 6 bases, J shed 6 bases, and the junction held 4 bases outside the gene matches. In DNA form, the CDR3 reads TGTGCCAGCAGGGGGACAGGGGGAAGCAATGAGCAGTTCTTC. Translated: CASRGTGGSNEQFF.

The chain carries TRBV18 and TRBJ1-4; possible D gene TRBD1, 5 bases. The CDR3 has 14 amino acids. Germline loops: CDR1 KGHSH, CDR2 LQKENI. V lost 3 bases and J 8 bases, leaving 13 bases between the germline ends. The DNA of the CDR3 is TGTGCCAGCTCACCGGGGCAGCGGGAGGAAAAACTGTTTTTT. Protein: CASSPGQREEKLFF.

This chain uses TRBV5-1 with TRBJ2-3, with 11 bases lining up with TRBD2. Per germline, CDR1 SGHRS and CDR2 YFSETQ. The CDR3 is made up of 15 amino acids. Trimming at V came to 3 bases and at J to 3 bases, leaving 3 bases not matched to a gene. The CDR3 DNA sequence: TGCGCCAGCAGCTCGACTAGCGGGGTAACAGATACGCAGTATTTT. Translated: CASSSTSGVTDTQYF.

The V call is TRBV28, the J call TRBJ2-5; D not certain. CDR1 and CDR2 from the germline V gene are MDHEN and SYDVKM. V lost 6 bases and J lost 7, with 9 bases in between. CDR3 length equals 11 residues. For the CDR3, the DNA is TGTGCCAGCAGCCTGCCCGGGACCCAGTACTTC. It yields the protein CASSLPGTQYF.

This chain connects TRBV7-9 to TRBJ1-4, with 11 bases aligning to TRBD1. The length of the CDR3 is 16 residues. Losses at the gene ends were 3 bases for V and 8 bases for J; bases not matched to a gene: 8. Germline lookup yields CDR1 SEHNR and CDR2 FQNEAQ (reference sequence). The CDR3: CASSFGQGAVGEKLFF. CDR3 DNA: TGTGCCAGCAGCTTTGGACAGGGGGCCGTAGGCGAAAAACTGTTTTTT.

The chain combines TRBV2 with TRBJ1-1, with 7 bases identical to TRBD1. Germline V gene sequence: CDR1 SNHLY, CDR2 FYNNEI. The CDR3 totals 15 residues. V was pared by 5 bases and J by 3 bases, with 9 bases of the junction left unmatched. The CDR3 here is CASSNAGTVHTEAFF. In DNA form, the CDR3 reads TGTGCCAGCAGTAATGCCGGGACAGTTCACACTGAAGCTTTCTTT. Together with reference TRBV2 and TRBJ1-1, the CDR3 gives the full variable domain: EPEVTQTPSHQVTQMGQEVILRCVPISNHLYFYWYRQILGQKVEFLVSFYNNEISEKSEIFDDQFSVERPDGSNFTLKIRSTKLEDSAMYFCASSNAGTVHTEAFFGQGTRLTVV.

This clone was picked up one time. The chain couples TRBV5-1 to TRBJ2-3; TRBD1 aligns across 7 bases. This CDR3 spans 14 amino acids. After removal of 5 bases from V and 7 bases from J, the junction contained 10 bases not matched to a gene. Per germline, CDR1 SGHRS and CDR2 YFSETQ. CDR3: CASSSTTGVYTQYF. The CDR3, as DNA: TGCGCCAGCAGTTCTACCACAGGGGTGTATACGCAGTATTTT.

J is TRBJ1-5 and V is TRBV6-6; 9 nucleotides match TRBD1. The CDR3 covers 11 residues. Germline CDR1 MNHNY, CDR2 SVGAGI (reference sequence). Trimming removed 5 bases from V and 11 bases from J; junction bases left unmatched: 1. The CDR3 nucleotides read TGTGCCAGCAGTGGGACAGGGTCCCAGCATTTT. It translates to CASSGTGSQHF.

Here the CDR3 reads CASSAGGPGETQYF. DNA of the CDR3: TGTGCCAGCAGCGCTGGAGGGCCGGGAGAGACCCAGTACTTC. V usage is TRBV7-2 and J usage is TRBJ2-5; weak D call: TRBD2 (6 bases). Germline loops: CDR1 SGHTA, CDR2 FQGNSA. This CDR3 spans 14 amino acids. The V and J ends lost 5 bases and 4 bases respectively, with 14 bases between them. The full variable domain, completed using reference TRBV7-2 and TRBJ2-5, is GAGVSQSPSNKVTEKGKDVELRCDPISGHTALYWYRQSLGQGLEFLIYFQGNSAPDKSGLPSDRFSAERTGGSVSTLTIQRTQQEDSAVYLCASSAGGPGETQYFGPGTRLLVL.

The gene calls are TRBV7-6 and TRBJ2-1, with no clear D. This CDR3 comprises 16 residues. The germline V gene encodes CDR1 SGHVS and CDR2 FNYEAQ. Trimming took 5 bases from V and 10 from J, leaving 24 bases between them. CDR3 nucleotides: TGTGCCAGCAGCCCTTTGTCGCTGGCGGTCCCCAACGAGCAGTTCTTC. The encoded protein is CASSPLSLAVPNEQFF.

The V gene is TRBV5-1, the J gene TRBJ1-5, with D hard to call. V lost 0 bases to trimming and J lost 5 bases, with 9 bases between them. The CDR3 loop spans 14 amino acids. The germline CDR1 and CDR2 sequences are SGHRS and YFSETQ. CDR3 nucleotide sequence: TGCGCCAGCAGCTTGGACGGGGTTGATCAGCCCCAGCATTTT. It translates to CASSLDGVDQPQHF.

The genes are TRBV6-1 and TRBJ2-5, with D unresolved. Germline V lookup: CDR1 MNHNS, CDR2 SASEGT. The CDR3 has 11 amino acids. V was shortened by 10 bases and J by 3 bases, with 9 bases between the two germline ends. The CDR3 protein is CAIDFKETQYF. The CDR3 DNA reads as TGTGCCATTGACTTCAAAGAGACCCAGTACTTC.

This chain connects TRBV19 to TRBJ2-7; 8 nucleotides match TRBD1. Germline V gene data show CDR1 as LNHDA and CDR2 as SQIVND (reference sequence). After removal of 6 bases from V and 2 bases from J, the junction contained 6 bases not matched to a gene. The CDR3 is 14 amino acids. Written as DNA, the CDR3 is TGTGCCAGTAGCAAGACAGGGGCGGCCTACGAGCAGTACTTC. Protein: CASSKTGAAYEQYF.

The chain uses TRBV9 and TRBJ2-5; 7 bases are shared with TRBD1. Germline V gene sequence: CDR1 SGDLS, CDR2 YYNGEE. V was clipped by 4 bases and J by 5 bases; unmatched bases: 11. The CDR3 extends over 15 amino acids. The chain's CDR3 is CASSSGGRGRETQYF. In DNA form, the CDR3 reads TGTGCCAGCAGCTCAGGGGGACGGGGTCGTGAGACCCAGTACTTC.

This chain connects TRBV5-6 to TRBJ2-7; a weak D match, TRBD1 (5 bases). Trimming stripped 0 bases from V and 1 base from J, with 8 bases between. This CDR3 region has 14 residues. The germline V gene has CDR1 SGHDT and CDR2 YYEEEE. CDR3 residues: CASSLEGHSYEQYF. CDR3 nucleotide sequence: TGTGCCAGCAGCTTGGAGGGGCATTCCTACGAGCAGTACTTC.

The sample holds one count of this clone. The V and J genes are TRBV15 and TRBJ1-1; D is perhaps TRBD1 (6 bases). Germline CDR1 is LNHNV and CDR2 is YYDKDF (reference sequence). Between the trimmed V and J ends, which lost 0 bases and 2 bases, there was a span of 13 bases. The CDR3 has 16 residues. This chain's CDR3 is CATSRDNLRGNTEAFF. CDR3 nucleotides: TGTGCCACCAGCAGAGATAACCTCAGGGGCAACACTGAAGCTTTCTTT. Full variable domain (remainder filled in from reference TRBV15 and TRBJ1-1): DAMVIQNPRYQVTQFGKPVTLSCSQTLNHNVMYWYQQKSSQAPKLLFHYYDKDFNNEADTPDNFQSRRPNTSFCFLDIRSPGLGDTAMYLCATSRDNLRGNTEAFFGQGTRLTVV.

The V gene is TRBV5-1, the J gene TRBJ2-7; 9 positions match TRBD1. This CDR3 is built from 15 residues. CDR1 SGHRS and CDR2 YFSETQ come from the germline V gene. V was clipped by 4 bases and J by 7 bases; unmatched bases: 12. This chain's CDR3 is CASSEPGTGLVEQYF. DNA for the CDR3: TGCGCCAGCAGCGAACCCGGGACAGGGTTAGTGGAGCAGTACTTC.

V is TRBV10-3 and J is TRBJ1-6, with TRBD1 matching 8 bases. J was trimmed by 7 bases and V by 2 bases; bases with no gene match: 4. This CDR3 region has 15 residues. From germline, CDR1 is ENHRY and CDR2 SYGVKD. Written as DNA, the CDR3 is TGTGCCATCAGTGAGGGGACAGGCGAAAATTCACCCCTCCACTTT. It codes for CAISEGTGENSPLHF.

The gene calls are TRBV6-4 and TRBJ2-3, with 10 bases aligning to TRBD2. V trimming: 3 bases; J trimming: 3 bases; junction bases outside the gene matches: 6. The germline V gene encodes CDR1 MRHNA and CDR2 SNTAGT. The CDR3 is made up of 16 amino acids. The CDR3 DNA follows: TGTGCCAGCAGTGAACAGGCTAGCGGGGGAACAGATACGCAGTATTTT. Amino acids: CASSEQASGGTDTQYF.

The gene calls are TRBV7-9 and TRBJ2-7, with TRBD1 matching 7 bases. Germline V lookup: CDR1 SEHNR, CDR2 FQNEAQ (reference sequence). V gave up 5 bases and J gave up 4 bases; unmatched junction bases: 5. This CDR3 contains 13 residues. CDR3: CASSRDREYEQYF. CDR3 nucleotides: TGTGCCAGCAGCCGGGACAGAGAATACGAGCAGTACTTC. The full variable domain, completed using reference TRBV7-9 and TRBJ2-7, is DTGVSQNPRHKITKRGQNVTFRCDPISEHNRLYWYRQTLGQGPEFLTYFQNEAQLEKSRLLSDRFSAERPKGSFSTLEIQRTEQGDSAMYLCASSRDREYEQYFGPGTRLTVT.

The rearrangement uses TRBV29-1 and TRBJ2-5; maybe TRBD1 (6 bases). The CDR3 has 17 residues. Trimming removed 4 bases from V and 11 bases from J, with 32 bases in between. Germline CDR1 SQVTM, CDR2 ANQGSEA. The chain's CDR3 is CSVVPDLQGEGGLRQYF. The CDR3 nucleotides are TGCAGCGTTGTGCCCGACCTACAGGGTGAGGGTGGGTTGCGGCAGTACTTC. The variable domain in full, with the rest retrieved from reference TRBV29-1 and TRBJ2-5, is SAVISQKPSRDICQRGTSLTIQCQVDSQVTMMFWYRQQPGQSLTLIATANQGSEATYESGFVIDKFPISRPNLTFSTLTVSNMSPEDSSIYLCSVVPDLQGEGGLRQYFGPGTRLLVL.

The chain recombines TRBV28 with TRBJ2-1; perhaps TRBD2 as D (6 bases). Germline V gene data show CDR1 as MDHEN and CDR2 as SYDVKM. The V gene lost 3 bases and the J gene lost 8 bases, with 14 bases spanning the gap. The length of the CDR3 is 14 residues. The CDR3, as DNA: TGTGCCAGCAGTTTTGGGGAGGCCCCCGATGAGCAGTTCTTC. Its translation: CASSFGEAPDEQFF.

The chain couples TRBV18 to TRBJ2-3; maybe TRBD2 (7 bases). Trimming took off 3 bases at V and 4 bases at J, with 17 bases between the two ends. The CDR3 loop spans 16 amino acids. CDR1 is KGHSH and CDR2 is LQKENI in the germline V gene. CDR3 in DNA: TGTGCCAGCTCACCCCTCGGGGGGCGGGTTGCAGATACGCAGTATTTT. Translating it yields CASSPLGGRVADTQYF.

This chain joins TRBV28 and TRBJ2-7; possible D gene TRBD1, 5 bases. Germline CDR1 MDHEN, CDR2 SYDVKM. Trimming shortened V by 7 bases and J by 2 bases, and 15 bases separated the two germline ends. The CDR3 is made up of 14 amino acids. The CDR3 loop reads CASTVGRAPYEQYF. The DNA of the CDR3 is TGTGCCAGCACCGTGGGCAGGGCCCCCTACGAGCAGTACTTC.

In this sample, this clone turned up a few times. The sample carries other DNA sequences with the same CDR3. The gene calls are TRBV10-1 and TRBJ2-7, with D unclear. The CDR3 consists of 13 residues. Germline V gene lookup returns CDR1 WNHNN and CDR2 SYGVQD (reference sequence). The germline V and J ends were trimmed by 3 bases and 3 bases, with 9 bases remaining between them. The CDR3 loop is CASSEVQNYEQYF. The CDR3 nucleotides are TGCGCCAGCAGTGAAGTCCAGAACTACGAGCAGTACTTC.

This clone was detected a few times. The chain employs TRBV5-8 and TRBJ2-2; possible D gene TRBD1, 6 bases. This CDR3 comprises 17 residues. V was trimmed by 4 bases and J by 4 bases, leaving 20 bases between them. CDR1 and CDR2 from the germline V gene are SGHTS and YDEGEE. CDR3 in DNA: TGTGCCAGCAGCGCGGATCCAGGCAGGGGCGGCACCGGGGAGCTGTTTTTT. This gives the protein CASSADPGRGGTGELFF.